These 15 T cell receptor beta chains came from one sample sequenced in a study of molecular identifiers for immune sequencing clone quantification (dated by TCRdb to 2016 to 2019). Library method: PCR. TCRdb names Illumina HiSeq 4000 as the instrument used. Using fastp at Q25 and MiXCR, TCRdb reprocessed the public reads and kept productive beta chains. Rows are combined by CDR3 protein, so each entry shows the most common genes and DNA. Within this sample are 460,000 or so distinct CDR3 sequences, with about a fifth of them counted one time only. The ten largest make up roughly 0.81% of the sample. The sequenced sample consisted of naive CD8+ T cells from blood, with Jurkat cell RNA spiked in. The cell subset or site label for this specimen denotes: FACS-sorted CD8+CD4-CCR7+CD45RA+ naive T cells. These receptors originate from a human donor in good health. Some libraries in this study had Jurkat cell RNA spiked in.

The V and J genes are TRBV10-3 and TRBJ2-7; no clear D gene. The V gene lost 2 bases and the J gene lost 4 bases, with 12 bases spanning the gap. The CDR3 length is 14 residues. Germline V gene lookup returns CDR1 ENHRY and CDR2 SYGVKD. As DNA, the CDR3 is TGTGCCATCAGTGAGGGGCCACTCGAGTACGAGCAGTACTTC. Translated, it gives CAISEGPLEYEQYF.

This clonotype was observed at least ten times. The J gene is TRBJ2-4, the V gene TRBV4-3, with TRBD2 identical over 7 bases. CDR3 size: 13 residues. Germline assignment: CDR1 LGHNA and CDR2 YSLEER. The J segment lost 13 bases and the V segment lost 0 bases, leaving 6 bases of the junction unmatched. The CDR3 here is CASSQDTREGQYF. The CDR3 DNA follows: TGCGCCAGCAGCCAAGATACCAGGGAGGGACAGTACTTC.

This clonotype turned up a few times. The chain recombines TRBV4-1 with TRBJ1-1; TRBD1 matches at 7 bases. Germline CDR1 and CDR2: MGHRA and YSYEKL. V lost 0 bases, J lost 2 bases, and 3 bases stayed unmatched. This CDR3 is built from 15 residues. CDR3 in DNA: TGCGCCAGCAGCCAAGAACAGGGGATTAACACTGAAGCTTTCTTT. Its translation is CASSQEQGINTEAFF.

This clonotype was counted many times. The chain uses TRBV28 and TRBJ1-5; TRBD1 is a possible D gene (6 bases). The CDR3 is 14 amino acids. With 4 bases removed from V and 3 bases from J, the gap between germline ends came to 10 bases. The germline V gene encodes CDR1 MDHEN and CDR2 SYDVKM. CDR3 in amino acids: CASSSGQLNQPQHF. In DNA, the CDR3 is TGTGCCAGCAGTTCCGGACAGCTCAATCAGCCCCAGCATTTT.

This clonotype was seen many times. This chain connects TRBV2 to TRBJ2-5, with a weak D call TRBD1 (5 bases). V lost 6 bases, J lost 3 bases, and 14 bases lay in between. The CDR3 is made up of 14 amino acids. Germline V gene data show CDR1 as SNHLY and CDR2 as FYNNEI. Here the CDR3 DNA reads TGTGCCAGCAGCCGGTCAGCCAGGGAAGAGACCCAGTACTTC. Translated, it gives CASSRSAREETQYF. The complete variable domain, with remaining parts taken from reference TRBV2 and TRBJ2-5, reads EPEVTQTPSHQVTQMGQEVILRCVPISNHLYFYWYRQILGQKVEFLVSFYNNEISEKSEIFDDQFSVERPDGSNFTLKIRSTKLEDSAMYFCASSRSAREETQYFGPGTRLLVL.

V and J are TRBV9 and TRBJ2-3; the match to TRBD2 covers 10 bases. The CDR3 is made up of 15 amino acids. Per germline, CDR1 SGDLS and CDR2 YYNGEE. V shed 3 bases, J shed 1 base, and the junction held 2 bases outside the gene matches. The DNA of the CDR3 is TGTGCCAGCAGCGATGGACTAGCGGGCACAGATACGCAGTATTTT. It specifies CASSDGLAGTDTQYF.

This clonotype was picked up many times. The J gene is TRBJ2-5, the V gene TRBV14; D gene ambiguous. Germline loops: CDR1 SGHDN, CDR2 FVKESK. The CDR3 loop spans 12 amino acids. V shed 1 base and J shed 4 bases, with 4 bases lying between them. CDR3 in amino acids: CASSQGVETQYF. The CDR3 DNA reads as TGTGCCAGCAGCCAAGGGGTAGAGACCCAGTACTTC.

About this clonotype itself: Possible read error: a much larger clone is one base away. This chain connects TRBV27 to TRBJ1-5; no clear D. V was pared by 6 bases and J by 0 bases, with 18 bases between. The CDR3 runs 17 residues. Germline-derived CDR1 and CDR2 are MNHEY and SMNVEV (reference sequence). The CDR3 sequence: CASSQHNGACSNQPQHF. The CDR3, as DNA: TGTGCCAGCAGCCAACACAACGGAGCTTGTAGCAATCAGCCCCAGCATTTT.

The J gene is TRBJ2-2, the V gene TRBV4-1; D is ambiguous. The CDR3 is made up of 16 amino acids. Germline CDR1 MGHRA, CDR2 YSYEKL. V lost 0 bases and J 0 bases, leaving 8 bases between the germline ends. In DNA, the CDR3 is TGCGCCAGCAGCCAAGAAGGCAGAGCGAACACCGGGGAGCTGTTTTTT. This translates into CASSQEGRANTGELFF.

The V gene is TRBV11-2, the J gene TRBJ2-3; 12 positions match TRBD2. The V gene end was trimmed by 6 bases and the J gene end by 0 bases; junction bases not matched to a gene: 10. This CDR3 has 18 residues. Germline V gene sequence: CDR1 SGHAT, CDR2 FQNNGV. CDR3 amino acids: CASRDTGLAGPSTDTQYF. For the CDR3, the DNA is TGTGCCAGCAGGGATACGGGACTAGCGGGTCCTAGCACAGATACGCAGTATTTT.

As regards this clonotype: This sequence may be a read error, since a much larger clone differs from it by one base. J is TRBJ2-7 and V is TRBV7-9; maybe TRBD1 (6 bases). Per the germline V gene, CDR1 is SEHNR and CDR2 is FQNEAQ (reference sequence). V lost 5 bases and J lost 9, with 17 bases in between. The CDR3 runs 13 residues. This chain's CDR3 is CASSPGTQAGQYF. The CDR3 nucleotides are TGTGCCAGCAGCCCAGGGACACAGGCCGGGCAGTACTTC.

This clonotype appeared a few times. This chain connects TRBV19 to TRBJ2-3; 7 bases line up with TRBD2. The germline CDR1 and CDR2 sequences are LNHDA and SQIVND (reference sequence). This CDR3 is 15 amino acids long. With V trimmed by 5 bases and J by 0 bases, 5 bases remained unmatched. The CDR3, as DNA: TGTGCCAGTAGTCCCGCGGGAGTAAGCACAGATACGCAGTATTTT. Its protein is CASSPAGVSTDTQYF.

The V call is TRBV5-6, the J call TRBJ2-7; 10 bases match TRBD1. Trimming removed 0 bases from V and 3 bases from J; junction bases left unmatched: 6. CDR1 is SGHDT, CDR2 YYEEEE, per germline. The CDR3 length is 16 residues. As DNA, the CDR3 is TGTGCCAGCAGCTTGGTTGGGACAGGGGTTATCTACGAGCAGTACTTC. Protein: CASSLVGTGVIYEQYF.

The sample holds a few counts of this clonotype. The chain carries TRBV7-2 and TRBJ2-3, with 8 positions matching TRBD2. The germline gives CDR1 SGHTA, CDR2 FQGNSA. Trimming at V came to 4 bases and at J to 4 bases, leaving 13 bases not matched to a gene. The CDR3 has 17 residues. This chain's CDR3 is CASSSPGEREWADTQYF. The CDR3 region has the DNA TGTGCCAGCAGCTCCCCCGGGGAGCGGGAGTGGGCAGATACGCAGTATTTT.

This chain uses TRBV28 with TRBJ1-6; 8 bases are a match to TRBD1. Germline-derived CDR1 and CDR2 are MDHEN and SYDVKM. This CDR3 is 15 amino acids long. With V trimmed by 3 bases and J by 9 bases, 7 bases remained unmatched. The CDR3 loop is CASSFVRQGFSPLHF. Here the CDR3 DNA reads TGTGCCAGCAGTTTTGTTAGACAGGGGTTTTCACCCCTCCACTTT. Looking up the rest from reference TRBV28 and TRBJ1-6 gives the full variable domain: DVKVTQSSRYLVKRTGEKVFLECVQDMDHENMFWYRQDPGLGLRLIYFSYDVKMKEKGDIPEGYSVSREKKERFSLILESASTNQTSMYLCASSFVRQGFSPLHFGNGTRLTVT.